Presented here are 12 T cell receptor beta chains from one specimen sequenced in a study of spatial heterogeneity in lung cancer. TCRdb redid the calling of the 5' RACE reads with MiXCR, one entry per CDR3 protein. Among under 75,000 distinct CDR3 sequences listed, about 8% were seen once. As to time point: sample taken at primary tumor resection. No cell sorting; template was whole RNA from tumor, lung tissue or PBMC. The sequenced sample was PBMCs, obtained at surgery. These TCRs come from a female donor with early-stage non-small cell lung cancer.

This clonotype was detected only a few times. The chain couples TRBV27 to TRBJ2-7; 9 bases match TRBD2. Germline lookup yields CDR1 MNHEY and CDR2 SMNVEV (reference sequence). With 4 bases clipped from V and 6 bases from J, the junction kept 10 bases outside the gene matches. The CDR3 runs 15 residues. CDR3 sequence (DNA): TGTGCCAGCAGTTCCCCGGGACTAGCCCGCCGCGAGCAGTACTTC. It encodes CASSSPGLARREQYF.

The V and J genes are TRBV4-1 and TRBJ1-4, with no clear D. V lost 4 bases, J lost 0 bases, and 9 bases lay in between. The CDR3 is 15 amino acids. Looked up from germline, CDR1 is MGHRA and CDR2 is YSYEKL. CDR3 nucleotides: TGCGCCAGCAGCCCCGCCTTGGCAACTAATGAAAAACTGTTTTTT. Protein: CASSPALATNEKLFF.

This clonotype was recorded many times. The chain combines TRBV5-1 with TRBJ1-2; no definite D call. The V gene's germline CDR1 is SGHRS and CDR2 YFSETQ. Trimming left V 7 bases short and J 8 bases short, with 15 bases between. The CDR3 extends over 12 amino acids. In nucleotides, the CDR3 is TGCGCCAGCGGTCCTGGCAGTGGCGGCTACACCTTC. This gives the protein CASGPGSGGYTF.

In its sample, this clonotype was seen many times. The chain couples TRBV6-4 to TRBJ1-1, with TRBD1 as a possible D gene (5 bases). Trimming took off 7 bases at V and 1 base at J, with 13 bases between the two ends. Germline V gives CDR1 MRHNA, CDR2 SNTAGT. The CDR3 consists of 14 residues. In DNA form, the CDR3 reads TGTGCCAGCACCGACCAGGGACCGAACACTGAAGCTTTCTTT. Its translation is CASTDQGPNTEAFF.

The chain's CDR3 is CASRGDTSNQPQHF. In DNA, the CDR3 is TGTGCCAGCAGGGGGGATACTAGCAATCAGCCCCAGCATTTT. The chain combines TRBV13 with TRBJ1-5; D might be TRBD1 (5 bases). V lost 6 bases and J lost 0, with 9 bases in between. Germline V gives CDR1 PRHDT, CDR2 FYEKMQ (reference sequence). The CDR3 extends over 14 amino acids.

This clonotype was recorded many times. The CDR3: CSAQPTLADTQYF. The DNA of the CDR3 is TGCAGTGCCCAACCAACCCTGGCAGATACGCAGTATTTT. V gene TRBV20-1 combines with J gene TRBJ2-3; no firm D call. V shed 6 bases and J shed 4 bases, with 14 bases lying between them. The CDR3 totals 13 residues. Per germline, CDR1 DFQATT and CDR2 SNEGSKA (reference sequence).

On this clonotype: Given a much more abundant clone one base away, this may be a read error. The gene calls are TRBV28 and TRBJ2-5; TRBD1 or TRBD2 may be the D gene (5 bases each). The CDR3 totals 15 residues. Per the germline V gene, CDR1 is MDHEN and CDR2 is SYDVKM. Here the CDR3 DNA reads TGTGGCAGCAGTTCCCGGGACCCAGCAGGAGAGACCCAGTACTTC. It encodes CGSSSRDPAGETQYF.

This clonotype was observed a few times. This chain connects TRBV12-3 or TRBV12-4 to TRBJ1-5; D might be TRBD1 (5 bases). This CDR3 is built from 14 residues. The ends were cut back, 2 bases at V and 3 bases at J, with 8 bases in the middle. The CDR3 loop is CASSLKGANQPQHF. The CDR3 region has the DNA TGTGCCAGCAGTTTAAAAGGGGCCAATCAGCCCCAGCATTTT.

Notes on this clonotype: Just one base apart from a much larger clone, this may be a read error. The chain recombines TRBV7-9 with TRBJ2-1; D is ambiguous. The CDR3 extends over 12 amino acids. CDR1 and CDR2 from the germline V gene are SEHNR and FQNEAQ (reference sequence). Trimming shortened V by 3 bases and J by 8 bases, and 8 bases separated the two germline ends. CDR3 sequence reads: CASSLVSDEQFF. The DNA for the CDR3 is TGTGCCAGCAGCTTGGTCTCGGATGAGCAGTTCTTC.

The sample holds many counts of this clonotype. V gene TRBV7-2 combines with J gene TRBJ1-3; TRBD1 aligns across 7 bases. Germline trimming cut 5 bases from V and 5 bases from J; bases unmatched to any gene: 12. The CDR3 extends over 16 amino acids. Germline V gene data show CDR1 as SGHTA and CDR2 as FQGNSA. CDR3 region: CASSPGGLNFRNTIYF. The DNA of the CDR3 is TGTGCCAGCAGCCCAGGGGGGCTGAACTTTCGAAACACCATATATTTT.

This clonotype was counted ten times or more. The chain recombines TRBV7-3 with TRBJ2-1; 7 bases line up with TRBD2. The CDR3 totals 14 residues. Germline loops: CDR1 SGHTA, CDR2 FQGTGA. Unmatched junction bases numbered 2, after V lost 2 bases and J lost 4 bases. The CDR3 here is CASSLGGGYNEQFF. As DNA, the CDR3 is TGTGCCAGCAGCTTAGGCGGGGGTTACAATGAGCAGTTCTTC.

At least ten counts were recorded for this clonotype. This chain connects TRBV7-6 to TRBJ1-2; a possible D gene is TRBD1 (6 bases). Germline V gene sequence: CDR1 SGHVS, CDR2 FNYEAQ. The CDR3 extends over 14 amino acids. Trimming left V 1 base short and J 1 base short, with 7 bases between. CDR3 in DNA: TGTGCCAGCAGCTTAGACAGGGATAACTATGGCTACACCTTC. It translates to CASSLDRDNYGYTF.